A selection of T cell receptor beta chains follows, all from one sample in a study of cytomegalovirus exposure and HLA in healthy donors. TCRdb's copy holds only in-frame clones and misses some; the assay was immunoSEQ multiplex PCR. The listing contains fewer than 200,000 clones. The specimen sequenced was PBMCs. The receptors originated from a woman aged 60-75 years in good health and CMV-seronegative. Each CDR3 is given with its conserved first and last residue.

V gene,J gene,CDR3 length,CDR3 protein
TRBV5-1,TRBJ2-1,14,CASSFSSGHNEQFF
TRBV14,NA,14,CASSSLLLSYEQYF
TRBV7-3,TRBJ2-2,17,CASSLVVRAANTGELFF
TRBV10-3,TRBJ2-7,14,CAISPGKSSYEQYF
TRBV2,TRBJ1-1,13,CASSGQGGTEAFF
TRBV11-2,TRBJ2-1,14,CASSLGHFYNEQFF
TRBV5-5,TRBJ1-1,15,CASSLFGTVFTEAFF
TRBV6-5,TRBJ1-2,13,CASSPTEKYGYTF
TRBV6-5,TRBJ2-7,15,CASSWTGTGDNEQYF
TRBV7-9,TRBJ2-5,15,CASSLTSGGPETQYF
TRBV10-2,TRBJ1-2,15,CASSGGRDRLLGYTF
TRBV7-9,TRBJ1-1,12,CASSLQNTEAFF